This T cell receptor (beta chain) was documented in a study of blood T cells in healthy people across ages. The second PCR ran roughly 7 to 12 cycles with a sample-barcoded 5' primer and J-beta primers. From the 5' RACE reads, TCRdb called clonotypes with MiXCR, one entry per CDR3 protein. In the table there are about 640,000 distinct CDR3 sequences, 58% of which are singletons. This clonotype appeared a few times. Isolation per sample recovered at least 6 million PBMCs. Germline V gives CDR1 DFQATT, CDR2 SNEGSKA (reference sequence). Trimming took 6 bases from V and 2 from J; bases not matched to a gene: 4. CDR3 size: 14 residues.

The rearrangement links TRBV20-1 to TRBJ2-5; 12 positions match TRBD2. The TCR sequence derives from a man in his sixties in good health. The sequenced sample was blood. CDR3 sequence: CSARLAGVQETQYF. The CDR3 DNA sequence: TGCAGTGCGAGACTAGCGGGGGTACAAGAGACCCAGTACTTC.